A single TCR beta chain is shown here with its context. Its antigen remains unknown. TCRdb reprocessed the reads via MiXCR and lists one record per CDR3 protein. The sample includes 500,000 to 600,000 distinct CDR3 sequences, 15% to 20% of them seen just once. This sample stems from a study of T cell repertoires in cytomegalovirus infection. Study background: Public signatures in TCR beta pointed to CMV infection and matching HLA type.

Study results and limitations: Carriage of CMV together with the relevant HLA was identifiable through cumulative public TCR beta family frequency. HLA-C-restricted CMV clonotypes gave the most frequent clonotype in two of eight donors.

What was sequenced was CD8+ T cells from PBMCs. The sequence was collected from a human donor in good health (CMV status not recorded). Some clones in this sample may be carry-over from other donors' samples.

The DNA for the CDR3 is TGTGCCATCAGTGAGTCGTTACAGGGGGTTCAGCCCCAGCATTTT. Its translation is CAISESLQGVQPQHF. V gene TRBV10-3 combines with J gene TRBJ1-5; 8 bases line up with TRBD1. Germline V gene sequence: CDR1 ENHRY, CDR2 SYGVKD. CDR3 length: 15 amino acids. V shed 0 bases and J 6 bases; nucleotides not matched to a gene: 4.